This TCR beta chain was observed in a study of early T cells in non-severe SARS-CoV-2 infection. cDNA molecules, individually, were tagged with unique molecular identifiers. Via MiXCR, TCRdb re-called the 5' RACE reads, giving one row per CDR3 protein. The table records 28,000 or so distinct CDR3 sequences, over 4.5% of them present only once. Germline loops: CDR1 MNHNY, CDR2 SVGAGI (reference sequence). The CDR3 length is 13 residues. The germline V and J ends were trimmed by 6 bases and 1 base, with 9 bases remaining between them. This clonotype was recorded at least ten times. The sequence derives from an adult who was a healthcare worker with PCR-confirmed SARS-CoV-2 infection or an uninfected control (not recorded which). The chain has TRBV6-6 and TRBJ1-1; no clear D gene. The sequencing sample was made of whole blood. The CDR3 DNA is TGTGCCAGCAGCCCCCTGGGGAACACTGAAGCTTTCTTT. Residues: CASSPLGNTEAFF.